This section outlines one T cell receptor (beta chain) sequence together with its context. Its antigen is undetermined. The entry originates in a study of T cell responses to AZD1222 COVID-19 vaccine. Findings of the study overall: Only a handful of AZD1222 recipients, several in all, had baseline seropositivity. The span of vaccine-associated CD4 TCRs extended across spike, with dominance at 160-218 and 743-854. No day 14 peak samples; only post-peak repertoires were characterized.

The repertoire was sequenced with immunoSEQ multiplex PCR; TCRdb's copy has only in-frame clones and lacks some. Of around 130,000 clones listed, roughly 93% are singletons. Losses at the gene ends were 2 bases for V and 4 bases for J; bases not matched to a gene: 5. Germline V gene data show CDR1 as MNHEY and CDR2 as SMNVEV (reference sequence). This CDR3 comprises 15 residues. Sequences were derived from peripheral blood, sampled on day 0 of AZD1222 vaccination. V and J are TRBV27 and TRBJ1-5; TRBD1 matches at 7 bases. This clonotype was obtained from an adult in good health. The CDR3 DNA reads as TGTGCCAGCAGTTTAGGGACAGCCTTAAATCAGCCCCAGCATTTT. It codes for CASSLGTALNQPQHF.